This T cell receptor beta chain was identified in a study of vaccination and CD4 T cells after COVID-19 (dated by TCRdb to 2022 to 2024). Regarding the study in general: Convalescent patients had a positive SARS-CoV-2 result on nasal swab PCR, and of these patients, fewer than ten had mild disease and one had severe disease. Overlapping spike peptide pools from SARS-CoV-2 and from the common cold coronaviruses HCoV-NL63, HCoV-OC43 and HCoV-229E were used as culture stimuli. The convalescent cohort included six males and four females, with two Hispanic individuals, seven Caucasians, two Asians and one multiracial person. In 9 to 11 COVID-19 convalescent patients and a few infection-naive healthy vaccine recipients, researchers compared the spike-specific CD4+ TCR repertoire from before mRNA vaccination with the repertoire from after. Post-COVID blood samples were collected from convalescent patients a median of about 92 days after diagnosis, with a range of about 35 to 170 days. As controls, cultures received a CEFX viral epitope pool (the positive control), an HIV-1 Nef peptide pool (the negative control), or no peptide at all. Two doses of either the Pfizer-BioNTech BNT162b2 vaccine (n=8) or the Moderna mRNA-1273 vaccine (n=2) were administered to participants. Post-vaccine blood samples were obtained a median of about 70 days after the second vaccine dose, with a range of about 14 to 250 days.

The label giving this sample's treatment or condition can be read as: roughly ten-day PBMC culture with coronavirus spike peptide pools or control peptides (ViraFEST assay). The study used the ViraFEST assay, which expanded antigen-specific T cells with peptide pools and then identified expanded clonotypes by TCR sequencing. Positive SARS-CoV-2 PCR tests in the convalescent patients dated from March to December 2020, before Alpha, Beta and Delta variants emerged in the United States. Each well held millions of PBMCs cultured in IMDM containing approximately 5.3% human AB serum and approximately 10 IU/ml IL-2, with about 9.4 ug/ml peptide pools added. On days 3 and 7, half of the culture medium was replaced with fresh IL-2-containing medium. Once the cells had been in culture for about 10 days, the EasySep CD4+ T cell isolation kit was used to isolate CD4+ T cells by negative selection. Ficoll-Paque Plus gradient centrifugation was used to isolate PBMCs from whole blood, and the isolated PBMCs were then either used fresh or cryopreserved at -140C. Culture conditions were generally each tested in triplicate wells.

Study-level results and caveats: In convalescent patients, nearly all vaccine-specific clones (304 of 307) were found to be mono-reactive for SARS-CoV-2 spike rather than cross-reactive with common cold coronaviruses. The study included relatively few convalescent patients and did not analyze early timepoints after natural infection. In convalescent patients, a median approximately 83% of post-vaccine SARS-CoV-2-reactive clones were detected only after vaccination, suggesting vaccine-specific priming. Although the median number of SARS-CoV-2-reactive clonotypes went up from around 20 after infection to 38 after vaccination, the increase was not significant.

Library preparation used PCR. DNA from cultured CD4+ T cells was subjected to TCR sequencing with the Oncomine TCR Beta short-read assay at the Johns Hopkins FTIC core. The QIAamp micro DNA kit was used to extract genomic DNA from the cultured CD4+ T cells. The Oncomine TCR Beta libraries from cultured CD4+ T cells were pooled using unique dual indexes and then sequenced on an Illumina iSeq 100. The authors' analysis ran thus. Non-productive sequences were filtered out, and CDR3s that did not start with C, did not end with F or W, or were shorter than 7 amino acids were discarded. Antigen-specific clonotypes were identified using the MANAFEST web application through comparison of peptide-stimulated wells with reference and other culture wells. Positive clones required FDR below 0.05, an odds ratio above 5, and productive frequency above 0.1% in at least two of three replicate wells. A clonotype was classed as cross-reactive if the clonotype showed significant expansion both in SARS-CoV-2 spike wells and in at least one common cold coronavirus spike condition. Similarity between CDR3 sequences was evaluated in R version 3.6.1 using Levenshtein distances (stringdist) and unrooted phylogenetic trees (ape). The public reads were reanalyzed by TCRdb: fastp trimming at Q25, MiXCR alignment, in-frame beta chains only. Entries are consolidated by CDR3 protein sequence, retaining the most common genes and DNA. The V and J calls and clone size are TCRdb's, not the authors'. This sample has 11,000 to 15,000 distinct CDR3 sequences in its table, and 53% of those were observed once. The ten largest clones capture about 12% of the sample.

A word on this clonotype: The antigen it binds to is not known. Base-call qualities are not available, and no considerably larger clone is one nucleotide away.

The CDR3 sequence holds 18 residues, the cysteine and phenylalanine included. Only the CDR3 DNA is retained, 54 bases long and in frame from the first base. As encoded in the germline V gene (reference sequence), CDR1 is LNHNV while CDR2 is YYDKDF. Germline trimming: 0 bases from V, 9 bases from J; junction bases outside gene matches: 12. The material sequenced was CD4+ T cells from blood, cultured in vitro. The rearranged chain carries TRBV15 and TRBJ2-1; 12 bases in the middle match TRBD2. The origin of this receptor is a human donor who had recovered from COVID-19. The CDR3 reads CATSRDSGRGLAGFEQFF. The bases read TGTGCCACCAGCAGAGATTCCGGGCGGGGACTAGCGGGTTTTGAGCAGTTCTTC.